Only a few counts were recorded for the clone carrying this TCR beta chain. How the authors handled the data: Researchers report that nucleated cell counts were estimated from reference gene primer amplification. Sequenced by immunoSEQ multiplex PCR; TCRdb stores in-frame clones only, minus some. V and J calls and clone size come straight from that table; D and trimming were deduced from the DNA. The sample consists of 250,000 to 300,000 clones, about 90% of them appearing once. This record belongs to a study of blood T cell repertoires in COVID-19. Study-wide context: COVID-19 samples collected from the United States, Italy and Spain covered acute and convalescent phases.

Those enrolled in Seattle joined during active infection and were followed longitudinally afterward. This sequence originates from a woman in her sixties or seventies with COVID-19, enrolled during active disease. The sequencing input was peripheral blood.

The CDR3 DNA reads TGCGCCAGCAGGACAGGGGGCACAGATACGCAGTATTTT. It translates to CASRTGGTDTQYF. The chain is built from TRBV5-1 and TRBJ2-3, with 8 bases fitting TRBD1. Trimming removed 5 bases from V and 1 base from J; junction bases left unmatched: 0. Germline loops: CDR1 SGHRS, CDR2 YFSETQ. There are 13 residues in the CDR3.